This is a list of T cell receptor beta chains from one sample in a study of T cell repertoires in cytomegalovirus infection. A single record per CDR3 protein comes from TCRdb applying MiXCR to the reads. The table has more than 140,000 distinct CDR3 sequences, about 6.1% seen once. Sequenced input: PBMCs. Receptors originate from a human donor in good health (CMV status not recorded). Some clones in this sample may be carry-over from other donors' samples. Each CDR3 is given with its conserved first and last residue.

v_gene	j_gene	CDR3aa
TRBV20-1	TRBJ1-2	CSVRDVGARYGYTF
TRBV11-2	TRBJ2-5	CASRRIQGTSGKETQYF
TRBV7-2	TRBJ1-2	CASSPIGTGGYGYTF
TRBV14	TRBJ2-7	CASSPIQGARSYEQYF
TRBV10-3	TRBJ1-2	CAISESSSGYGYTF
TRBV7-2	TRBJ2-7	CASSLAVGGVNNEQYF
TRBV14	TRBJ1-6	CASSQGIRDTYQSSYNSPLHF
TRBV20-1	TRBJ1-2	CSAPDSRVGYTF
TRBV20-1	TRBJ2-6	CSAHPGGLGANVLTF
TRBV7-9	TRBJ1-6	CASSSLRDSPLHF
TRBV6-5	TRBJ1-1	CASSYGGGVKDTEAFF
TRBV6-1	TRBJ1-2	CASSRDREDYGYTF
TRBV19	TRBJ2-3	CASTFIRDTSTDTQYF
TRBV7-2	TRBJ2-3	CASSLQRGVTDTQYF
TRBV7-8	TRBJ1-1	CASSPPIDREPFF
TRBV7-2	TRBJ2-1	CASSLDFNEQFF
TRBV15	TRBJ1-5	CATSREGTVSPQHF
TRBV5-1	TRBJ2-7	CASSLEASGGAAGEQYF